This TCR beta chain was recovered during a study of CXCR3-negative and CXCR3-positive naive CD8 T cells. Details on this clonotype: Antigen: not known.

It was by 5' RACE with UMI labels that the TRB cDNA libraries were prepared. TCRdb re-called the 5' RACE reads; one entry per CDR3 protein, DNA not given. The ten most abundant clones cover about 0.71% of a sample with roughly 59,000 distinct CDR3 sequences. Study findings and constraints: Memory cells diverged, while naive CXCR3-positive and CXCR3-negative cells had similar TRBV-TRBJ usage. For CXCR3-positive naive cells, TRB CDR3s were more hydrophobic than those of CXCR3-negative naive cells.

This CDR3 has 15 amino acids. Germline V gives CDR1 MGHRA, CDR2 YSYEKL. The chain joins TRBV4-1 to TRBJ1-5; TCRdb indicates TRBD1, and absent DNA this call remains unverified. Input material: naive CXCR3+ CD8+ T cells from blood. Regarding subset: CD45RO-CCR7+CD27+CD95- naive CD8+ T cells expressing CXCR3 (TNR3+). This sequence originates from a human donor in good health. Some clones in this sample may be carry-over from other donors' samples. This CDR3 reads CASSQGTALNQPQHF.